The 5 T cell receptor beta chains below all came from one sample that was sequenced in a study of radiotherapy plus CTLA-4 blockade in lung cancer. Assay: immunoSEQ multiplex PCR; the TCRdb copy retains only in-frame clones and omits some. The table lists about 51,000 clones, roughly 77% of them singletons, with around 2.5% in the top ten. Material: peripheral blood, obtained from a patient treated with radiotherapy plus ipilimumab. The receptors were gathered from a human donor with non-small cell lung cancer whose response to radiotherapy plus ipilimumab could not be evaluated.

This clone was picked up one time. J is TRBJ2-7 and V is TRBV7-2; a weak D match, TRBD2 (5 bases). CDR3 length: 17 residues. The V end lost 1 base, the J end lost 3 bases, and 19 bases lay between the germline ends. Germline values: CDR1 SGHTA, CDR2 FQGNSA. In DNA, the CDR3 is TGTGCCAGCAGCTTAGGCATTGGTCCCGGAGGAGGCTACGAGCAGTACTTC. Amino acids: CASSLGIGPGGGYEQYF.

The gene calls are TRBV7-3 and TRBJ2-5; TRBD1 is a possible D gene (6 bases). The end of the DNA aligns better with TRBJ2-7, so the J call may be wrong. Per the germline V gene, CDR1 is SGHTA and CDR2 is FQGTGA. This CDR3 contains 14 residues. CDR3 bases: TGTGCCAGCAGCCCCGAGGGGACAACCTACGAGCAGTACTTC. Protein product: CASSPEGTTYEQYF.

Comment on this clone: Other DNA sequences within the sample encode an identical CDR3. The CDR3, as DNA: TGTGCCAGCGCCCCGGGACAGGGGAGTTCACCCCTCCACTTT. This translates into CASAPGQGSSPLHF. The J gene is TRBJ1-6, the V gene TRBV6-1, with TRBD1 matching over 10 bases. This CDR3 has 14 amino acids. Germline V gene lookup returns CDR1 MNHNS and CDR2 SASEGT. The V segment lost 8 bases and the J segment 9 bases; nucleotides outside the gene matches: 7.

This clone was seen a few times. The chain uses TRBV7-3 and TRBJ2-1; 7 bases map to TRBD2. The germline V gene has CDR1 SGHTA and CDR2 FQGTGA. J gave up 8 bases and V 4 bases, and 11 bases lay outside the gene matches. This CDR3 contains 15 residues. The CDR3 nucleotides read TGTGCCAGCAGCTCGCACGTCGGGGGGAAAGATGAGCAGTTCTTC. It yields the protein CASSSHVGGKDEQFF.

The gene calls are TRBV4-3 and TRBJ2-2, with D perhaps assigned TRBD1 or TRBD2 (5 bases each). Per germline, CDR1 LGHNA and CDR2 YSLEER. The CDR3 has 15 amino acids. Trimming removed 4 bases from V and 4 bases from J, with 13 bases in between. The CDR3 bases are TGCGCCAGCAGCCTAGAGGGGCTCTTCACCGGGGAGCTGTTTTTT. This sequence encodes CASSLEGLFTGELFF.